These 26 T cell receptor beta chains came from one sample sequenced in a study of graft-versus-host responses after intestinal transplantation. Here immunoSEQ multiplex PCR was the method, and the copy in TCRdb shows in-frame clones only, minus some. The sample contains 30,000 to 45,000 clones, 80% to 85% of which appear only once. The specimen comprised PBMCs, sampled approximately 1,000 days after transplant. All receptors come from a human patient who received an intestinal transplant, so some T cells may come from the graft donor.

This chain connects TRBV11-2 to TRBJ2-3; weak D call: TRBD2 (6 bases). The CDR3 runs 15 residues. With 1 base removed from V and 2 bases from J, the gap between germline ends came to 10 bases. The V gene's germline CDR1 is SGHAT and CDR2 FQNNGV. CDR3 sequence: CASSLAGAVTDTQYF. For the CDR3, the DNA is TGTGCCAGCAGCTTAGCGGGAGCGGTCACAGATACGCAGTATTTT.

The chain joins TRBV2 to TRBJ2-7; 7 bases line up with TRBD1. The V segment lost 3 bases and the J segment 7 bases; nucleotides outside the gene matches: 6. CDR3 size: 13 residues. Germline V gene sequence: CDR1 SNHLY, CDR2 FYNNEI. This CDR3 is CASSDRQGREQYF. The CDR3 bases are TGTGCCAGCAGTGATAGACAGGGCAGAGAGCAGTACTTC.

CDR3 sequence reads: CAWSTTIRDRGNEQFF. The CDR3, as DNA: TGTGCCTGGAGTACAACAATCCGGGACAGGGGTAATGAGCAGTTCTTC. The rearrangement uses TRBV30 and TRBJ2-1; 10 bases line up with TRBD1. The trim removed 2 bases at V and 7 bases at J, leaving 11 bases unmatched. The CDR3 length is 16 residues. The germline V gene encodes CDR1 GTSNPN and CDR2 SVGIG (reference sequence).

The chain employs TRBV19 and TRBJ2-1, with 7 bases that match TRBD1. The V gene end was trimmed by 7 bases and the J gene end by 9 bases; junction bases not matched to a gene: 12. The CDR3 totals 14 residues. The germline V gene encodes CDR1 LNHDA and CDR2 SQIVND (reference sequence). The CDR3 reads CASNIRTGSGEQFF. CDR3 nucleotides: TGTGCCAGTAACATACGGACAGGCTCCGGTGAGCAGTTCTTC. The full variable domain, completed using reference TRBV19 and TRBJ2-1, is DGGITQSPKYLFRKEGQNVTLSCEQNLNHDAMYWYRQDPGQGLRLIYYSQIVNDFQKGDIAEGYSVSREKKESFPLTVTSAQKNPTAFYLCASNIRTGSGEQFFGPGTRLTVL.

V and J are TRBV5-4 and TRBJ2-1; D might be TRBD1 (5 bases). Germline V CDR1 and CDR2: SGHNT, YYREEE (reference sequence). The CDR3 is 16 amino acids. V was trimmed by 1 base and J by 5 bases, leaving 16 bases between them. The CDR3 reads CASSLWGRSRDNEQFF. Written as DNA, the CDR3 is TGTGCCAGCAGCTTGTGGGGCCGATCTAGGGACAATGAGCAGTTCTTC.

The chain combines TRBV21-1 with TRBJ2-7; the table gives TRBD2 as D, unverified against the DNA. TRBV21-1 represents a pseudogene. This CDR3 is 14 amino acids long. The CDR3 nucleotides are TGTGCCAGCAGCAAGAGCTATTCGGGCTACGAGCAGTACTTC. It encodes CASSKSYSGYEQYF.

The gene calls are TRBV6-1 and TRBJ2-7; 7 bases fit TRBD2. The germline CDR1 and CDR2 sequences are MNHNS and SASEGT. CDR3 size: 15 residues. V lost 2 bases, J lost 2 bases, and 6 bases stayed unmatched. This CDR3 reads CASSERPSGPYEQYF. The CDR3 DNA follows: TGTGCCAGCAGTGAACGGCCTAGCGGTCCCTACGAGCAGTACTTC.

CDR3 sequence: CASSLIGTSGRPGFFEQYF. The CDR3 DNA sequence: TGTGCCAGCAGCTTAATTGGGACTAGCGGGAGGCCCGGATTCTTCGAGCAGTACTTC. The chain is built from TRBV7-2 and TRBJ2-7, with TRBD2 matching over 15 bases. The CDR3 consists of 19 residues. The germline CDR1 and CDR2 sequences are SGHTA and FQGNSA. V trimming: 2 bases; J trimming: 6 bases; junction bases outside the gene matches: 14.

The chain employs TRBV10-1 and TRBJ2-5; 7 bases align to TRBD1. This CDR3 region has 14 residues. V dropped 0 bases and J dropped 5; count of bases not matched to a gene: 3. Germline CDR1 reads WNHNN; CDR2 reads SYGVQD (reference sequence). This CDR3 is CASSESRGRETQYF. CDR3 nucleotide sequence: TGCGCCAGCAGTGAGTCGAGGGGGCGGGAGACCCAGTACTTC.

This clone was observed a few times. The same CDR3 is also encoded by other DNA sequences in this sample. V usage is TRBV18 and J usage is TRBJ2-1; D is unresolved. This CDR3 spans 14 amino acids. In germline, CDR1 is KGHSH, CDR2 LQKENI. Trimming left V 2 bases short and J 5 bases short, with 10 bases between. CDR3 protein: CASSPGSVDNEQFF. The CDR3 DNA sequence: TGTGCCAGCTCACCAGGGTCAGTAGACAATGAGCAGTTCTTC.

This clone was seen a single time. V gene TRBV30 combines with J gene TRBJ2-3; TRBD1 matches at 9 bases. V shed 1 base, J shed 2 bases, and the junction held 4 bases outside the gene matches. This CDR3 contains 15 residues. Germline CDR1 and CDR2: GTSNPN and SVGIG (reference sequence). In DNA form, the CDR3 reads TGTGCCTGGAGTGCGACAGGGGGGCACACAGATACGCAGTATTTT. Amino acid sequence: CAWSATGGHTDTQYF.

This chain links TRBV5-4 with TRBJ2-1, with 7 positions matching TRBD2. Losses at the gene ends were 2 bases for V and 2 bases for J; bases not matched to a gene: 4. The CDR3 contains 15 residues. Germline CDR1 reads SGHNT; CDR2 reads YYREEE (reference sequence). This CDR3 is CASSFGGSTYNEQFF. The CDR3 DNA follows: TGTGCCAGCAGCTTTGGCGGGAGTACCTACAATGAGCAGTTCTTC.

In DNA, the CDR3 is TGTGCCAGCAGCTTGCCGGAATACGAGCAGTACTTC. Residues: CASSLPEYEQYF. This rearrangement joins TRBV5-5 to TRBJ2-7; no definite D call. CDR1 is SGHKS, CDR2 YYEKEE, per germline (reference sequence). Trimming removed 1 base from V and 4 bases from J, with 6 bases in between. The CDR3 runs 12 residues.

The CDR3 loop reads CASSLGQNYGYTF. The CDR3 DNA follows: TGTGCCAGCAGTCTGGGACAGAACTATGGCTACACCTTC. This sequence joins TRBV27 and TRBJ1-2, with 7 bases fitting TRBD1. The germline V gene encodes CDR1 MNHEY and CDR2 SMNVEV (reference sequence). This CDR3 has 13 amino acids. J lost 2 bases, V lost 5 bases, and 2 bases had no gene match.

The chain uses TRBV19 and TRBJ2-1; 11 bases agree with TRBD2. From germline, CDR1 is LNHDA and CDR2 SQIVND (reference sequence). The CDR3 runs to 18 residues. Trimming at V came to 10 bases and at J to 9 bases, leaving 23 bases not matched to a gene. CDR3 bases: TGTGCCACCGCAGAGGCTAGCGGGGGGCGATTCTTGTGGACTGAGCAGTTCTTC. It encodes CATAEASGGRFLWTEQFF.

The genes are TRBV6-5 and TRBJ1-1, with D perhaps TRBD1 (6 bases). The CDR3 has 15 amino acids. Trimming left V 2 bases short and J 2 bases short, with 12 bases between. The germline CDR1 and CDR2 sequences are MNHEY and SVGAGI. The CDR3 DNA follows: TGTGCCAGCAGTTACAGCGGGGGCTTTAACACTGAAGCTTTCTTT. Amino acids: CASSYSGGFNTEAFF.

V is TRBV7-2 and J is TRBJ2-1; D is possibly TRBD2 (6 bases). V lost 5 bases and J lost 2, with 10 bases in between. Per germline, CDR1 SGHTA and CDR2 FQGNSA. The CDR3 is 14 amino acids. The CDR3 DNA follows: TGTGCCAGCAGCCCCGGGGGTACCTACAATGAGCAGTTCTTC. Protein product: CASSPGGTYNEQFF.

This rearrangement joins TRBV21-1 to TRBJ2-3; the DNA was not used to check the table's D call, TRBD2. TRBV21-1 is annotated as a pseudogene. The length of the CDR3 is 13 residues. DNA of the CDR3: TGTGCCAGCAGCAAAGGAGAGGAGGATACGCAGTATTTT. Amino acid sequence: CASSKGEEDTQYF.

The CDR3 sequence is CASKRTGANVLTF. The CDR3, as DNA: TGCGCCAGCAAGAGGACCGGGGCCAACGTCCTGACTTTC. The V call is TRBV5-1, the J call TRBJ2-6; no clear D. Deletions cut 6 bases from V and 4 bases from J, with 8 bases between. The CDR3 runs to 13 residues. Germline V CDR1 and CDR2: SGHRS, YFSETQ.

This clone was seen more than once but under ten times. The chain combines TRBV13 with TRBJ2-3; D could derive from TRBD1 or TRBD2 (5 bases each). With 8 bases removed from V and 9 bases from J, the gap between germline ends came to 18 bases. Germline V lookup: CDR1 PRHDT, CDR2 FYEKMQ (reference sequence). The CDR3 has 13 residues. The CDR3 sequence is CASHSLGDGTQYF. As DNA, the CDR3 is TGTGCCAGCCACTCATTGGGGGACGGAACGCAGTATTTT.

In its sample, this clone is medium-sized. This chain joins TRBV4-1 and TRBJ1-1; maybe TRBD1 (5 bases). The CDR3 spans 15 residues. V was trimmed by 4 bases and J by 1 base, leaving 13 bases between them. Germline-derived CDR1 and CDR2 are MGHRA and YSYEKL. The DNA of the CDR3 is TGCGCCAGCAGCCGGAACTTCGGACAGAACACTGAAGCTTTCTTT. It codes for CASSRNFGQNTEAFF.

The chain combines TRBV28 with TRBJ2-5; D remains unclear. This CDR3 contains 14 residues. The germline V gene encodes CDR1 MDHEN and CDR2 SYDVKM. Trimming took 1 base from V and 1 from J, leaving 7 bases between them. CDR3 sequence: CASSLSLVQETQYF. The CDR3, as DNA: TGTGCCAGCAGTTTATCTCTAGTCCAAGAGACCCAGTACTTC.

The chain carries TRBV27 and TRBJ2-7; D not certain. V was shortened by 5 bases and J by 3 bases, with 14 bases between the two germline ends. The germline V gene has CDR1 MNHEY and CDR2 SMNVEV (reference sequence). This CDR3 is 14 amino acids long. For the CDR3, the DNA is TGTGCCAGCAGTCCCGTGGGATTATTCTACGAGCAGTACTTC. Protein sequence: CASSPVGLFYEQYF.

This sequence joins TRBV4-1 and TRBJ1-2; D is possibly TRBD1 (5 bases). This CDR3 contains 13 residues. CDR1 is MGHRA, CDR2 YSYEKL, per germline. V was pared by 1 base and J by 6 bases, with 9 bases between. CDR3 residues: CASSQVQGDGYTF. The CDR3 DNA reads TGCGCCAGCAGCCAAGTTCAGGGAGATGGCTACACCTTC.

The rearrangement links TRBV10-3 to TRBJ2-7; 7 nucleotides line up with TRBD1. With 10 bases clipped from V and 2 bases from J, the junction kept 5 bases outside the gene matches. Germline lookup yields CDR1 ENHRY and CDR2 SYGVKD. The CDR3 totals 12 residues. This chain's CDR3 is CASRGSTYEQYF. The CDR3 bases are TGTGCCAGCAGGGGGTCTACCTACGAGCAGTACTTC.

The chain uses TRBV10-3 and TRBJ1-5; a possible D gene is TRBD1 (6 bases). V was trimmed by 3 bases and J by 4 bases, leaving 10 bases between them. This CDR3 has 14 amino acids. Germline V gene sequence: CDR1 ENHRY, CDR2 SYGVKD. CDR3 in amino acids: CAISDGGRNQPQHF. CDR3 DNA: TGTGCCATCAGTGATGGGGGGCGGAATCAGCCCCAGCATTTT.